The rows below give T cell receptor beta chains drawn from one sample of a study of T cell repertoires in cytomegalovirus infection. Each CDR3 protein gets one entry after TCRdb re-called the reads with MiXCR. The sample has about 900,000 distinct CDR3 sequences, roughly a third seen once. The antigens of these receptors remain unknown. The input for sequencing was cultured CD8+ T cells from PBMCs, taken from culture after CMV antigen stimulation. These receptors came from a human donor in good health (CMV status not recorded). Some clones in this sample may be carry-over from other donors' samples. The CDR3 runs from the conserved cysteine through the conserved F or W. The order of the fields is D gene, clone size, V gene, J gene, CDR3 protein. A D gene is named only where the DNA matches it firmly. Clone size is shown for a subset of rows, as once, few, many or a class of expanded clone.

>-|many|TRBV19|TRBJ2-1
CASRPRSYNEQFF
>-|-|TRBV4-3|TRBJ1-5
CASSQGTGLNQPQHF
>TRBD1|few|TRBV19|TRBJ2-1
CASRDRGELEQFF
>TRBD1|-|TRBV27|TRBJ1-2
CAVYRGAHYGYTF
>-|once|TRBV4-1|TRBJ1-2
CASSQDEDTTNYGYTF
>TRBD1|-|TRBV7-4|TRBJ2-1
CASNFRGGEGTNEQFF
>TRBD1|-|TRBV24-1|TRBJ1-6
CATSGRQGSPLHF
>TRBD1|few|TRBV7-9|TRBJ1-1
CASSLVGTGYVAFF
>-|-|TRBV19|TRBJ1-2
CASSPRGPLKNYGYTF
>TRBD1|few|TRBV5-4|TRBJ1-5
CASSLTGGINQPQHF
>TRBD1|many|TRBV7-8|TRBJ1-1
CASSRSSRGSMNTEAFF
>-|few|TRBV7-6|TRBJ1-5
CASSSDPWGNQPQHF
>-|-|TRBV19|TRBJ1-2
CASSWPGNNYGYTF
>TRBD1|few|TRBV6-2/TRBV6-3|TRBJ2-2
CASNRGRNTGELFF
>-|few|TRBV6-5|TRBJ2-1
CASSYQDPFYNEQFF
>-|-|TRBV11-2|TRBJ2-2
CASSLVFPGELFF
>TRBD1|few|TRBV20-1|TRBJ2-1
CSASKRDRENEQFF
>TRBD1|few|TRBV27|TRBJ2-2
CASSQQGAIGELFF
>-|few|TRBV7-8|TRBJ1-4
CASSWGVGSDEKLFF
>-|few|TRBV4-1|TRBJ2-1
CASSQGVATVPYNEQFF
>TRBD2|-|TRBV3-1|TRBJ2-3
CASTSLAGGHLYTDTQYF
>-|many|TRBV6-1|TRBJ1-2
CASSDALTPTANYGYTF
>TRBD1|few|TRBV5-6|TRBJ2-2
CASSWGTGAVTGELFF
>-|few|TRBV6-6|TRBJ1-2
CASLQGVDYGYTF
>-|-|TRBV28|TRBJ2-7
CASSYRATYEQYF
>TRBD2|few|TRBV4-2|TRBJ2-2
CASRPPRLAGDTGELFF
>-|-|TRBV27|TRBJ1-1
CASSILLGSTEAFF
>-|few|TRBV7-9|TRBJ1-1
CASTVGANTEAFF
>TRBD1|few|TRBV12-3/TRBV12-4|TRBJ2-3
CASSNPGTGVYADTQYF